Each of the 3 T cell receptor beta chains below was sequenced from the same sample in a study of CD8+ T cells in alopecia areata. The investigators collected lesional scalp punch biopsies and peripheral blood from alopecia areata patients. Extraction and reverse transcription of RNA yielded cDNA as the sequencing template. Sequencing was performed with immunoSEQ multiplex PCR; in TCRdb, only in-frame clones are kept and a portion is missing. The sample consists of approximately 13,000 clones, 58% of them appearing once. Source: skin, taken at week 0. These receptors all come from a human donor with alopecia areata.

The genes are TRBV5-8 and TRBJ2-5; D ambiguous. CDR1 and CDR2 from the germline V gene are SGHTS and YDEGEE. The CDR3 is 12 amino acids. The germline V and J ends were trimmed by 4 bases and 7 bases, with 11 bases remaining between them. The CDR3 spells CASSPYPGTQYF. The CDR3 DNA follows: TGTGCCAGCAGCCCTTACCCGGGGACCCAGTACTTC. The full variable domain, rest sourced from reference TRBV5-8 and TRBJ2-5, is EAGVTQSPTHLIKTRGQQATLRCSPISGHTSVYWYQQALGLGLQFLLWYDEGEERNRGNFPPRFSGRQFPNYSSELNVNALELEDSALYLCASSPYPGTQYFGPGTRLLVL.

The gene calls are TRBV7-2 and TRBJ1-2, with D perhaps TRBD1 (5 bases). CDR1 SGHTA and CDR2 FQGNSA come from the germline V gene. V shed 0 bases and J shed 4 bases, with 9 bases lying between them. The CDR3 extends over 14 amino acids. The chain's CDR3 is CASSLAGVAYGYTF. CDR3 coding DNA: TGTGCCAGCAGCTTAGCGGGGGTGGCCTATGGCTACACCTTC.

The chain has TRBV25-1 and TRBJ1-4, with D unresolved. V was shortened by 4 bases and J by 1 base, with 7 bases between the two germline ends. CDR3 size: 14 residues. Germline values: CDR1 MGHDK, CDR2 SYGVNS. CDR3 sequence reads: CASSVGGTNEKLFF. As DNA, the CDR3 is TGTGCCAGCAGTGTTGGTGGAACTAATGAAAAACTGTTTTTT. Complete variable domain (other parts from reference TRBV25-1 and TRBJ1-4): EADIYQTPRYLVIGTGKKITLECSQTMGHDKMYWYQQDPGMELHLIHYSYGVNSTEKGDLSSESTVSRIRTEHFPLTLESARPSHTSQYLCASSVGGTNEKLFFGSGTQLSVL.